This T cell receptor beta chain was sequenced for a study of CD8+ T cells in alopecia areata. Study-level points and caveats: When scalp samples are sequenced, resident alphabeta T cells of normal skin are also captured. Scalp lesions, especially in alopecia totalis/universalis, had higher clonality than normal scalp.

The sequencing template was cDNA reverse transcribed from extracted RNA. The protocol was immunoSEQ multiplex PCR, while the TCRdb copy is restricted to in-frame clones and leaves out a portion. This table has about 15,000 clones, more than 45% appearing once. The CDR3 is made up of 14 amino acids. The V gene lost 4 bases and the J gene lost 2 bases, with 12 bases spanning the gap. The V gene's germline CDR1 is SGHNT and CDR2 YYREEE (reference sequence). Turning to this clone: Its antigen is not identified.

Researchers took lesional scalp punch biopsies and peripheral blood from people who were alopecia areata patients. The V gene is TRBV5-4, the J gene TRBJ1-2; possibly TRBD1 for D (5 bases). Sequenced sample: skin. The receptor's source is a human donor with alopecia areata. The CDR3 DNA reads TGTGCCAGCAGCGCGCAGGGAGGCAACTATGGCTACACCTTC. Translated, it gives CASSAQGGNYGYTF.